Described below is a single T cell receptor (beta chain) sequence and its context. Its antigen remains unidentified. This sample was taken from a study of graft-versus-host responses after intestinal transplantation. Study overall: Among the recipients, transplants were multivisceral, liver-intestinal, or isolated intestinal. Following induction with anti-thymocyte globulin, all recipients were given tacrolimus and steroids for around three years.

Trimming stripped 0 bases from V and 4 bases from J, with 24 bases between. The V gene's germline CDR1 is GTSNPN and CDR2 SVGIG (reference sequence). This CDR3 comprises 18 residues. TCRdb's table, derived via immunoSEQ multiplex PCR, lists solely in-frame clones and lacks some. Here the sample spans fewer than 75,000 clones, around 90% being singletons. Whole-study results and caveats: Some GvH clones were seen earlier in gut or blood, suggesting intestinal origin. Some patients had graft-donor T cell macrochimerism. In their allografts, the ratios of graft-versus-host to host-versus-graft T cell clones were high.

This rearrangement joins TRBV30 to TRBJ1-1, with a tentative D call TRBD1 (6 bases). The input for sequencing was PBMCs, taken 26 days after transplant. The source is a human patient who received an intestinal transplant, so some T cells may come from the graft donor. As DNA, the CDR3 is TGTGCCTGGAGTGTAGGGAACGACAGGTTCCCTTGGGGCACTGAAGCTTTCTTT. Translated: CAWSVGNDRFPWGTEAFF.